The clone carrying this TCR beta chain was observed once. Its antigen is not identified. Only in-frame clones appear in the TCRdb table, and some are missing; sequencing was by immunoSEQ multiplex PCR. The table includes around 19,000 clones, around four fifths detected once. The record originates from a study of OX40 agonist ivuxolimab in advanced cancers. Overall study: Administration of intravenous ivuxolimab to patients occurred every 2 weeks at 0.01 to 10 mg/kg.

The V segment lost 8 bases and the J segment 4 bases; nucleotides outside the gene matches: 9. The CDR3 runs to 14 residues. The germline CDR1 and CDR2 sequences are LNHDA and SQIVND (reference sequence). Study-wide points: It was also the case that some nonresponders had low normalized T-cell clonal expansion. Still undetermined is the antigen specificity of the expanded peripheral T cells. The study observed clonal expansion of CD4+ and CD8+ blood T cells by week 6 at 0.1 to 3.0 mg/kg.

The chain links TRBV19 to TRBJ2-7, with 9 bases fitting TRBD1. The clonotype comes from an adult with an advanced solid tumor such as melanoma, head and neck, liver or kidney cancer. Here the sequenced sample was CD4+ or CD8+ T cells sorted from blood, taken in a trial of the OX40 agonist ivuxolimab. Here the CDR3 DNA reads TGTGCCAGTGCGCCGGGACAGGGCCCATACGAGCAGTACTTC. It specifies CASAPGQGPYEQYF.